This TCR beta chain was retrieved from a study of early T cells in non-severe SARS-CoV-2 infection. The study, taken as a whole, reports: Anti-spike CD8 responses were favored in VDJdb matching, and private and CD4 specificities were missed.

Individual cDNA molecules were tagged with unique molecular identifiers. TCRdb re-called the 5' RACE reads through MiXCR, storing one row per CDR3 protein. There are about 60,000 distinct CDR3 sequences in the sample; approximately 9.3% occur only once, and less than 1.5% lies in the top ten. Note on this clonotype: The antigen remains unidentified.

Trimming cost V 4 bases and J 0 bases, with 6 bases left between them. Germline V gives CDR1 SQVTM, CDR2 ANQGSEA. CDR3 length: 12 residues. Material for sequencing was whole blood. The sequence came from an adult who was a healthcare worker with PCR-confirmed SARS-CoV-2 infection or an uninfected control (not recorded which). V and J are TRBV29-1 and TRBJ1-1; D gene ambiguous. CDR3 sequence: CSVVWVNTEAFF. The CDR3 DNA follows: TGCAGCGTTGTATGGGTGAACACTGAAGCTTTCTTT.